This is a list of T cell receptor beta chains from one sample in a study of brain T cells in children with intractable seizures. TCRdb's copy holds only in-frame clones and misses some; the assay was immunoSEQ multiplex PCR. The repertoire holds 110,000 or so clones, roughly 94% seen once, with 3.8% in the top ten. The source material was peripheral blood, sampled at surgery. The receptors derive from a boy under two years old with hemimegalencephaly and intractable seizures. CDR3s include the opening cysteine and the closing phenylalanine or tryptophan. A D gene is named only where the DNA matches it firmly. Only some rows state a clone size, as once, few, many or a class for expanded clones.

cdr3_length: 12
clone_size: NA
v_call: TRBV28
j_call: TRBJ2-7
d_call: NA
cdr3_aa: CASSFLSYEQYF
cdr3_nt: TGTGCCAGCAGTTTTCTCTCCTACGAGCAGTACTTC

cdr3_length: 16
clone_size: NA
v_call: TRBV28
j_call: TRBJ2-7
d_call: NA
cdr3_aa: CASSLWGTGQRYEQYF
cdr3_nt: TGTGCCAGCAGTTTATGGGGTACAGGTCAACGCTACGAGCAGTACTTC

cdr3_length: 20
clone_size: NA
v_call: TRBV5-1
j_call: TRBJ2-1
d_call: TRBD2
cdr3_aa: CASSLDGRPGLGLTYNEQFF
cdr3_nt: TGCGCCAGCAGCCTGGATGGAAGACCGGGACTAGGATTGACCTACAATGAGCAGTTCTTC

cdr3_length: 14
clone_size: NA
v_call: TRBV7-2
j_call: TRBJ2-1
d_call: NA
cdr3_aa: CASSPWNRDNEQFF
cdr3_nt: TGTGCCAGCAGCCCATGGAACCGTGACAATGAGCAGTTCTTC

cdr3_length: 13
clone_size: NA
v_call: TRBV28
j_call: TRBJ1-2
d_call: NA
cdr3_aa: CASIPWTGGGYTF
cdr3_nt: TGTGCCAGCATCCCATGGACGGGCGGGGGCTACACCTTC

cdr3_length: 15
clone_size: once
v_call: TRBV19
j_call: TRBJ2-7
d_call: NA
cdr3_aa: CASSVTGTADYEQYF
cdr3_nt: TGTGCCAGTAGTGTGACCGGGACGGCGGACTACGAGCAGTACTTC

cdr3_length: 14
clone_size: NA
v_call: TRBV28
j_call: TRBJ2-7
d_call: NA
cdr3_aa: CASSLGGDRYEQYF
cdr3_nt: TGTGCCAGCAGTTTAGGAGGGGATCGGTACGAGCAGTACTTC

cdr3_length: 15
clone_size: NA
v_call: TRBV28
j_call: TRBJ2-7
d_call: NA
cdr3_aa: CASSSPASGSYEQYF
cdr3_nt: TGTGCCAGCAGCTCCCCGGCCAGCGGCTCCTACGAGCAGTACTTC

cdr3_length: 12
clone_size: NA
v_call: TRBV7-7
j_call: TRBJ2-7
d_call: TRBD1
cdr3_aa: CASSTTGLGQYF
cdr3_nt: TGTGCCAGCAGCACGACAGGGTTGGGGCAGTACTTC

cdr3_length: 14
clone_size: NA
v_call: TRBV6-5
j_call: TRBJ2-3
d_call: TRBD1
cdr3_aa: CASTRDRAGDTQYF
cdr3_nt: TGTGCCAGCACAAGGGACAGGGCGGGCGATACGCAGTATTTT

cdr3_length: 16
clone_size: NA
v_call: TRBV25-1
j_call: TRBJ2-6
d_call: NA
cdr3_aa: CASTDGQASGANVLTF
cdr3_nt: TGTGCCAGCACGGATGGGCAAGCCTCTGGGGCCAACGTCCTGACTTTC

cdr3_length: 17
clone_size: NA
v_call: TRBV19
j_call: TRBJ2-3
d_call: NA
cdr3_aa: CASSNQGDLNPTDTQYF
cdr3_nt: TGTGCCAGTAGTAACCAGGGCGACCTGAACCCCACAGATACGCAGTATTTT

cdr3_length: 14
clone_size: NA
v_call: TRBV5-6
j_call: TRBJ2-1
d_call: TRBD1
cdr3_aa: CASSPGQGLNEQFF
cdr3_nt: TGTGCCAGCAGCCCCGGACAGGGACTCAATGAGCAGTTCTTC

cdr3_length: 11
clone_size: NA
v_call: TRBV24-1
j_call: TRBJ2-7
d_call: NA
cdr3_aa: CATSVPLEQYF
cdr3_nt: TGTGCCACCAGTGTACCGCTCGAGCAGTACTTC

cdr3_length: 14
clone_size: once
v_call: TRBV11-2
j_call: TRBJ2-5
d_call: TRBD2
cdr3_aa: CASSPPGREETQYF
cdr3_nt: TGTGCCAGCAGCCCCCCCGGGAGGGAAGAGACCCAGTACTTC

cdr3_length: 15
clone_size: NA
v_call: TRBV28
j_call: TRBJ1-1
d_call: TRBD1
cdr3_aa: CASSNYRDRDTEAFF
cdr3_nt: TGTGCCAGCAGTAACTACAGGGACAGGGACACTGAAGCTTTCTTT

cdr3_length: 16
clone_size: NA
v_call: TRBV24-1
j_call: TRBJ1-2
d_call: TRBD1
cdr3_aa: CATSDPGQGAANGYTF
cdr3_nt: TGTGCCACCAGTGACCCGGGACAGGGGGCGGCTAATGGCTACACCTTC

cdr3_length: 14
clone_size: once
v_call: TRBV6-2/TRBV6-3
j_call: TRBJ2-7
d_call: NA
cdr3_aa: CASSPPASRYEQYF
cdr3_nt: TGTGCCAGCAGCCCCCCAGCGTCTAGATACGAGCAGTACTTC

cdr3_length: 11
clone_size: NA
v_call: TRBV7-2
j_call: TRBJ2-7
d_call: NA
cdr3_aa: CASSLAREQYF
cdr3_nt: TGTGCCAGCAGCTTAGCTCGAGAGCAGTACTTC

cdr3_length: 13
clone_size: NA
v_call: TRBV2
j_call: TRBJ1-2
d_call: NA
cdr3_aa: CAGSYRDDYGYTF
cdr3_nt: TGTGCCGGATCTTACAGGGACGACTATGGCTACACCTTC

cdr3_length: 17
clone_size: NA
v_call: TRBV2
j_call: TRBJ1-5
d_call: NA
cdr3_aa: CASSEYWQSVSNQPQHF
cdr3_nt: TGTGCCAGCAGTGAATACTGGCAGAGCGTCAGCAATCAGCCCCAGCATTTT

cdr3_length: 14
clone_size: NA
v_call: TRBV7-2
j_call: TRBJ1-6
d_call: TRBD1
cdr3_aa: CASSSRTGNSPLHF
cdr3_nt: TGTGCCAGCAGCTCTCGGACAGGGAATTCACCCCTCCACTTT

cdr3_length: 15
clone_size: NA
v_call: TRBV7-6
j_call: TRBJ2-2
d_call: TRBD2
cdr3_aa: CASSLLSGSTGELFF
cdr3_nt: TGTGCCAGCAGCTTACTTAGCGGGAGCACCGGGGAGCTGTTTTTT

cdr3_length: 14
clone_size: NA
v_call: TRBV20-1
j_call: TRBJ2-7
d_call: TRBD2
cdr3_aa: CSASDLAGLYEQYF
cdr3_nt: TGCAGTGCTAGTGATTTAGCGGGACTCTACGAGCAGTACTTC

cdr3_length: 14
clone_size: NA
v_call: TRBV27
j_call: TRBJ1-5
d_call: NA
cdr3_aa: CASKGPLLNQPQHF
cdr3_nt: TGTGCCAGCAAGGGGCCGCTCCTCAATCAGCCCCAGCATTTT

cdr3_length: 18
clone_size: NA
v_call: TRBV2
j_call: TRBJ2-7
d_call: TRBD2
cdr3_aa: CASSEIRLAGENYYEQYF
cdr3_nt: TGTGCCAGCAGTGAAATCCGACTAGCGGGAGAAAACTACTACGAGCAGTACTTC

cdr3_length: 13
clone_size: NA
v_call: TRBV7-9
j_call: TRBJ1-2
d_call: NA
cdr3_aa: CASSLSQGYGYTF
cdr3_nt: TGTGCCAGCAGCTTAAGCCAGGGCTATGGCTACACCTTC

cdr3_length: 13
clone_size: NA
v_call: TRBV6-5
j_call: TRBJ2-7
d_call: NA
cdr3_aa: CASSRQVGYEQYF
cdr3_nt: TGTGCCAGCAGTCGGCAGGTCGGGTACGAGCAGTACTTC

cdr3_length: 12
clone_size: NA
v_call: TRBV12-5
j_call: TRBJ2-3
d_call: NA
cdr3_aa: CASGPTADTQYF
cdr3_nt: TGTGCTAGTGGTCCCACGGCCGATACGCAGTATTTT

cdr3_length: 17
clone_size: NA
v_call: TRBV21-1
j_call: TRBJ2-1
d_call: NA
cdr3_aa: CASSNESGQGLINEQFF
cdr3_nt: TGTGCCAGCAGCAATGAAAGTGGGCAGGGATTAATCAATGAGCAGTTCTTC

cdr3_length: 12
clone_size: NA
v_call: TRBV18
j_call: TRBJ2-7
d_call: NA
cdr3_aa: CASSRLAYEQYF
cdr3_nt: TGTGCCAGCTCACGACTAGCCTACGAGCAGTACTTC

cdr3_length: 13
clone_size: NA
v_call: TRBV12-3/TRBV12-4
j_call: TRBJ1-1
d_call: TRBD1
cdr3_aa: CASSPQGETEAFF
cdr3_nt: TGTGCCAGCAGTCCGCAGGGGGAAACTGAAGCTTTCTTT

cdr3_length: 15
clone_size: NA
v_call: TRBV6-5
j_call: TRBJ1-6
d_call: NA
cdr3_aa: CASSYRREGSSPLHF
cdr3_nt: TGTGCCAGCAGTTACAGACGAGAGGGAAGCTCACCCCTCCACTTT

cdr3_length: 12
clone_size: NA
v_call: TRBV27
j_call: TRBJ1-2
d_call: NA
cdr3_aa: CASSPRGVGYTF
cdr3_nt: TGTGCCAGCAGTCCTCGGGGGGTTGGCTACACCTTC

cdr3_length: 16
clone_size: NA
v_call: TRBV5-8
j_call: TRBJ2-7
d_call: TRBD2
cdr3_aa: CASSLPLRLAGYEQYF
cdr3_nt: TGTGCCAGCAGCCTTCCCCTAAGGCTAGCGGGATACGAGCAGTACTTC

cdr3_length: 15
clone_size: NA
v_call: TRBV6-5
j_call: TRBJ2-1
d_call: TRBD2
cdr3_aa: CASSYSLAGRHEQFF
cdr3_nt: TGTGCCAGCAGTTACTCCCTAGCGGGACGGCATGAGCAGTTCTTC

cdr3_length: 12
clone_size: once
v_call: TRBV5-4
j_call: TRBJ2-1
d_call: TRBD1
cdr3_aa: CASSHTGDEQFF
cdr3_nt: TGTGCCAGCAGCCACACAGGGGATGAGCAGTTCTTC

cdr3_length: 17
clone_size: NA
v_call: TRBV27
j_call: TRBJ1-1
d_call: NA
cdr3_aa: CASSPWVLGRRGTEAFF
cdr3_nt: TGTGCCAGCAGTCCGTGGGTGCTCGGGAGGAGGGGCACTGAAGCTTTCTTT

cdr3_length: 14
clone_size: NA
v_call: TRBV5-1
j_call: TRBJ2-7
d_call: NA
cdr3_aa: CASSFTGGTYEQYF
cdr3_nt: TGCGCCAGCAGCTTTACCGGCGGGACGTACGAGCAGTACTTC

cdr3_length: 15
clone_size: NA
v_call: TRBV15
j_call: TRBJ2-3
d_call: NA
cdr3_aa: CATSRVYGLTDTQYF
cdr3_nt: TGTGCCACCAGCAGAGTGTACGGGCTCACAGATACGCAGTATTTT

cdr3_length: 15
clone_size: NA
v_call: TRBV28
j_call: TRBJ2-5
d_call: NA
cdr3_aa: CASNPTGEGQSTQYF
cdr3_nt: TGTGCCAGCAACCCGACAGGAGAGGGGCAGTCCACCCAGTACTTC